The T cell receptor beta chain described here comes from a study of technical replicates of blood from a handful of donors. Profiling relied on immunoSEQ multiplex PCR, and the TCRdb table lists in-frame clones only, not all of them. Here the sample spans about 74,000 clones, about 95% being singletons. The germline V gene has CDR1 MRHNA and CDR2 SNTAGT. The CDR3 loop spans 15 amino acids. V lost 6 bases, J lost 4 bases, and 16 bases lay in between. The receptor was isolated from a human donor in good health. The chain employs TRBV6-4 and TRBJ2-1; possible D gene TRBD2, 6 bases. Material: T cells isolated from PBMCs. CDR3 DNA sequence: TGTGCCAGCAGCACCTACCCGGGGACTTACAATGAGCAGTTCTTC. Amino acids: CASSTYPGTYNEQFF.